The 26 T cell receptor beta chains below come from one sample, sequenced in a study of cytomegalovirus exposure and HLA in healthy donors. The study ran its PCR with 60 Vbeta and 13 Jbeta primers. Repertoires were generated with immunoSEQ multiplex PCR, while TCRdb's copy carries only in-frame clones and drops some. Among 100,000 to 150,000 clones listed, less than 85% were seen once. Material for sequencing was PBMCs. Receptors were obtained from a man aged 25-40 years in good health and CMV-seropositive.

This chain joins TRBV5-1 and TRBJ2-2; no clear D. Trimming took 5 bases from V and 2 from J, leaving 10 bases between them. CDR1 and CDR2 (germline): SGHRS, YFSETQ. The CDR3 is 14 amino acids. The DNA for the CDR3 is TGCGCCAGCAGAATAGATATAAACACCGGGGAGCTGTTTTTT. Protein: CASRIDINTGELFF.

The chain employs TRBV19 and TRBJ2-1, with a weak D call TRBD2 (6 bases). Germline V lookup: CDR1 LNHDA, CDR2 SQIVND (reference sequence). The CDR3 loop spans 13 amino acids. Trimming removed 5 bases from V and 10 bases from J, with 15 bases in between. In DNA, the CDR3 is TGTGCCAGTAGTTTTGGGAGGAGCGGAGAGCAGTTCTTC. This encodes CASSFGRSGEQFF.

This clone was seen more than once but under ten times. CDR3 residues: CASSGGSRAQFF. The CDR3, as DNA: TGTGCCAGCAGCGGAGGCTCAAGGGCGCAGTTCTTC. The V call is TRBV5-5, the J call TRBJ2-1; D might be TRBD2 (5 bases). Trimming cost V 4 bases and J 12 bases, with 14 bases left between them. Germline CDR1 and CDR2: SGHKS and YYEKEE (reference sequence). The CDR3 consists of 12 residues.

This chain joins TRBV7-3 and TRBJ2-1; D might be TRBD1 (6 bases). The CDR3 consists of 15 residues. V lost 5 bases and J lost 0, with 11 bases in between. Germline V gives CDR1 SGHTA, CDR2 FQGTGA. The CDR3 coding sequence is TGTGCCAGCAGCCGCGTGGACAGCTCCTACAATGAGCAGTTCTTC. It yields the protein CASSRVDSSYNEQFF. Looking up the rest from reference TRBV7-3 and TRBJ2-1 gives the full variable domain: GAGVSQTPSNKVTEKGKYVELRCDPISGHTALYWYRQSLGQGPEFLIYFQGTGAADDSGLPNDRFFAVRPEGSVSTLKIQRTERGDSAVYLCASSRVDSSYNEQFFGPGTRLTVL.

The chain recombines TRBV25-1 with TRBJ2-5; 9 nucleotides align to TRBD1. Germline V CDR1 and CDR2: MGHDK, SYGVNS. This CDR3 contains 15 residues. With V trimmed by 5 bases and J by 3 bases, 7 bases remained unmatched. The CDR3 coding sequence is TGTGCCAGCAGTAGGACAGGGGTGGCAGAAGAGACCCAGTACTTC. It is translated as CASSRTGVAEETQYF.

This clone occurred a few times. CDR3 nucleotide sequence: TGTGCCAGCAGTTATAGCGGGGCGTACTACAATGAGCAGTTCTTC. This translates into CASSYSGAYYNEQFF. The J gene is TRBJ2-1, the V gene TRBV7-2; TRBD2 matches 8 bases. With 6 bases clipped from V and 3 bases from J, the junction kept 7 bases outside the gene matches. CDR1 SGHTA and CDR2 FQGNSA come from the germline V gene. The CDR3 covers 15 residues.

The V and J genes are TRBV5-1 and TRBJ2-5, with D tentatively TRBD2 (5 bases). Germline values: CDR1 SGHRS, CDR2 YFSETQ. The CDR3 is made up of 15 amino acids. The germline V and J ends were trimmed by 5 bases and 2 bases, with 16 bases remaining between them. The CDR3 protein is CASRDTGIRQETQYF. CDR3 coding DNA: TGCGCCAGCAGGGATACCGGGATCAGACAAGAGACCCAGTACTTC. Based on the CDR3 plus reference TRBV5-1 and TRBJ2-5, the full variable domain is KAGVTQTPRYLIKTRGQQVTLSCSPISGHRSVSWYQQTPGQGLQFLFEYFSETQRNKGNFPGRFSGRQFSNSRSEMNVSTLELGDSALYLCASRDTGIRQETQYFGPGTRLLVL.

The genes are TRBV7-3 and TRBJ1-2; D may be TRBD1 (5 bases). This CDR3 has 13 residues. The germline gives CDR1 SGHTA, CDR2 FQGTGA. Between the trimmed V and J ends, which lost 5 bases and 8 bases, there was a span of 15 bases. CDR3 nucleotide sequence: TGTGCCAGCAGCCCAGACGGGGGTCGGGGCTACACCTTC. Residues: CASSPDGGRGYTF.

The sample holds one count of this clone. The chain is built from TRBV2 and TRBJ2-5; 9 bases align to TRBD1. Per the germline V gene, CDR1 is SNHLY and CDR2 is FYNNEI. The CDR3 contains 16 residues. After removal of 7 bases from V and 7 bases from J, the junction contained 16 bases not matched to a gene. CDR3 residues: CASTPAGTGSGLTQYF. For the CDR3, the DNA is TGTGCCAGCACCCCGGCGGGGACAGGGTCCGGGTTGACCCAGTACTTC.

CDR3 DNA sequence: TGTGCCAGCAGGATACAGGGAAAAGCTTTCTTT. Protein sequence: CASRIQGKAFF. The chain employs TRBV6-5 and TRBJ1-1, with D possibly being TRBD1 (6 bases). The CDR3 has 11 residues. V lost 6 bases and J lost 9, with 11 bases in between. The V gene's germline CDR1 is MNHEY and CDR2 SVGAGI.

The chain couples TRBV29-1 to TRBJ1-1; D gene ambiguous. CDR3 length: 12 amino acids. Germline assignment: CDR1 SQVTM and CDR2 ANQGSEA. V shed 6 bases and J shed 0 bases, with 8 bases lying between them. The CDR3 is CSVEGMNTEAFF. The CDR3 coding sequence is TGCAGCGTGGAGGGAATGAACACTGAAGCTTTCTTT.

V and J are TRBV19 and TRBJ1-2; a possible D gene is TRBD1 (5 bases). The CDR3 has 13 amino acids. The germline V gene has CDR1 LNHDA and CDR2 SQIVND (reference sequence). V lost 6 bases and J lost 1, with 9 bases in between. The CDR3 DNA follows: TGTGCCAGTAGGCAGACAGTTAACTATGGCTACACCTTC. Protein: CASRQTVNYGYTF.

This chain links TRBV5-5 with TRBJ2-6, with 7 bases that match TRBD1. The V gene end was trimmed by 0 bases and the J gene end by 0 bases; junction bases not matched to a gene: 3. CDR3 length: 17 residues. Looked up from germline, CDR1 is SGHKS and CDR2 is YYEKEE (reference sequence). The CDR3 protein is CASSLAGQNSGANVLTF. The CDR3 coding sequence is TGTGCCAGCAGCTTGGCGGGACAGAACTCTGGGGCCAACGTCCTGACTTTC. The entire variable domain, with the rest obtained from reference TRBV5-5 and TRBJ2-6, is as follows: DAGVTQSPTHLIKTRGQQVTLRCSPISGHKSVSWYQQVLGQGPQFIFQYYEKEERGRGNFPDRFSARQFPNYSSELNVNALLLGDSALYLCASSLAGQNSGANVLTFGAGSRLTVL.

The chain is built from TRBV7-3 and TRBJ2-1; 9 positions agree with TRBD1. The ends lost 1 base at V and 4 bases at J; junction bases unmatched: 5. The V gene's germline CDR1 is SGHTA and CDR2 FQGTGA. This CDR3 spans 16 amino acids. CDR3 in DNA: TGTGCCAGCAGCTTAAACAGTGGGACAGGGTACAATGAGCAGTTCTTC. This translates into CASSLNSGTGYNEQFF. The full variable domain, its missing parts supplied by reference TRBV7-3 and TRBJ2-1, is GAGVSQTPSNKVTEKGKYVELRCDPISGHTALYWYRQSLGQGPEFLIYFQGTGAADDSGLPNDRFFAVRPEGSVSTLKIQRTERGDSAVYLCASSLNSGTGYNEQFFGPGTRLTVL.

The chain couples TRBV30 to TRBJ1-1; D is possibly TRBD1 (6 bases). The CDR3 runs 16 residues. Germline V lookup: CDR1 GTSNPN, CDR2 SVGIG (reference sequence). The germline V and J ends were trimmed by 3 bases and 4 bases, with 21 bases remaining between them. The CDR3: CAWSRDLTTRGTEAFF. The CDR3 coding sequence is TGTGCCTGGAGCAGAGATTTGACGACCAGGGGCACTGAAGCTTTCTTT.

V is TRBV9 and J is TRBJ1-3, with D hard to call. The CDR3 runs 15 residues. The V end was cut by 3 bases, the J end by 2 bases, with 12 bases between. Germline V gene sequence: CDR1 SGDLS, CDR2 YYNGEE. DNA for the CDR3: TGTGCCAGCAGCGGGTCTCGGGGAGCTGGAAACACCATATATTTT. Translation gives CASSGSRGAGNTIYF.

This clone was detected ten times or more. This chain's CDR3 is CASRRRRELFF. DNA of the CDR3: TGTGCCAGCAGGCGGAGGCGGGAGCTGTTTTTT. V gene TRBV6-5 combines with J gene TRBJ2-2; D possibly corresponds to TRBD2 (5 bases). Trimming removed 6 bases at V and 9 bases at J, with 8 bases between. Germline V gene lookup returns CDR1 MNHEY and CDR2 SVGAGI. The CDR3 consists of 11 residues.

This clone was detected a few times. V usage is TRBV11-1 and J usage is TRBJ2-1, with D perhaps matching TRBD2 (7 bases). V was clipped by 2 bases and J by 9 bases, with 8 bases between them. Germline loops: CDR1 SGHAT, CDR2 FQDESV (reference sequence). CDR3 length: 12 residues. In nucleotides, the CDR3 is TGTGCCAGCAGCTTAAGGGGGGGTGAGCAGTTCTTC. The encoded protein is CASSLRGGEQFF.

This chain links TRBV7-8 with TRBJ1-5, with D possibly matching TRBD1 (6 bases). The germline gives CDR1 SGHVS, CDR2 FQNEAQ. The CDR3 runs to 15 residues. Trimming took off 7 bases at V and 4 bases at J, with 17 bases between the two ends. CDR3 residues: CASTSFRGTNQPQHF. For the CDR3, the DNA is TGTGCCAGCACCTCTTTCAGGGGCACTAATCAGCCCCAGCATTTT.

The chain uses TRBV5-8 and TRBJ2-5, with 10 nucleotides matching TRBD1. CDR3 length: 15 amino acids. V was pared by 5 bases and J by 4 bases, with 8 bases of the junction left unmatched. Per germline, CDR1 SGHTS and CDR2 YDEGEE. CDR3 residues: CASRPGQGIRETQYF. The CDR3 region has the DNA TGTGCCAGCAGACCGGGACAGGGGATCAGAGAGACCCAGTACTTC.

The rearrangement links TRBV19 to TRBJ2-5; a possible D gene is TRBD1 (5 bases). With 6 bases removed from V and 2 bases from J, the gap between germline ends came to 13 bases. The germline V gene encodes CDR1 LNHDA and CDR2 SQIVND (reference sequence). CDR3 length: 14 amino acids. CDR3 coding DNA: TGTGCCAGTAGACCGAGAAGGGGACAAGAGACCCAGTACTTC. Translating gives CASRPRRGQETQYF.

CDR3 sequence: CASSLRDRAYEQYF. The CDR3 DNA reads as TGTGCCAGCAGTCTCCGGGACAGAGCCTACGAGCAGTACTTC. The chain joins TRBV28 to TRBJ2-7; TRBD1 matches at 7 bases. CDR1 and CDR2 from the germline V gene are MDHEN and SYDVKM. The CDR3 has 14 amino acids. Trimming cost V 5 bases and J 2 bases; bases outside gene matches: 6.

This chain joins TRBV25-1 and TRBJ1-6; a weak D match, TRBD1 (5 bases). The germline CDR1 and CDR2 sequences are MGHDK and SYGVNS. The CDR3 contains 16 residues. Trimming took 7 bases from V and 4 from J, leaving 17 bases between them. The CDR3 DNA reads as TGTGCCAGCACGCCCGTGGGGGGGAGATATAATTCACCCCTCCACTTT. This translates into CASTPVGGRYNSPLHF.

This sequence joins TRBV2 and TRBJ1-2, with D possibly being TRBD1 (5 bases). This CDR3 spans 15 amino acids. Germline CDR1 and CDR2: SNHLY and FYNNEI. Trimming stripped 7 bases from V and 7 bases from J, with 22 bases between. CDR3 amino acids: CASNYWGGKSGGYTF. CDR3 nucleotide sequence: TGTGCCAGCAACTACTGGGGGGGGAAATCGGGTGGCTACACCTTC.

This chain joins TRBV5-1 and TRBJ2-3; D is uncertain. V was shortened by 2 bases and J by 0 bases, with 7 bases between the two germline ends. The CDR3 runs 14 residues. CDR1 and CDR2 (germline): SGHRS, YFSETQ. The CDR3 DNA sequence: TGCGCCAGCAGCTTTCCCGGGAGCACAGATACGCAGTATTTT. Translating gives CASSFPGSTDTQYF. The whole variable domain, filled in from reference TRBV5-1 and TRBJ2-3, reads KAGVTQTPRYLIKTRGQQVTLSCSPISGHRSVSWYQQTPGQGLQFLFEYFSETQRNKGNFPGRFSGRQFSNSRSEMNVSTLELGDSALYLCASSFPGSTDTQYFGPGTRLTVL.

This clone was counted between two and nine times. V usage is TRBV12-1 and J usage is TRBJ1-2; the D call TRBD1 from the table was never checked on the DNA. TRBV12-1 is designated a pseudogene. The CDR3 consists of 14 residues. CDR3 amino acids: CSSSFIKGLHGYTF. The DNA for the CDR3 is TGTTCCAGCAGCTTTATTAAGGGGCTACATGGCTACACCTTC.